Presented here are 21 T cell receptor beta chains from one specimen sequenced in a study of cytomegalovirus exposure and HLA in healthy donors. The PCR employed 60 Vbeta primers together with 13 Jbeta primers. TCRdb's table, derived via immunoSEQ multiplex PCR, lists solely in-frame clones and lacks some. In the table there are some 150,000 clones, roughly 80% of which are singletons. Sequenced: PBMCs. The receptors here all came from a male donor in good health and CMV-seronegative.

The chain recombines TRBV5-4 with TRBJ2-3; D gene unclear. Trimming stripped 0 bases from V and 5 bases from J, with 4 bases between. This CDR3 has 12 amino acids. Germline CDR1 reads SGHNT; CDR2 reads YYREEE (reference sequence). The chain's CDR3 is CASSLELDTQYF. For the CDR3, the DNA is TGTGCCAGCAGCTTGGAGCTAGATACGCAGTATTTT.

The rearrangement uses TRBV4-1 and TRBJ1-1; D uncertain. Germline loops: CDR1 MGHRA, CDR2 YSYEKL. V was clipped by 4 bases and J by 4 bases, with 16 bases between them. This CDR3 has 15 residues. CDR3 amino acids: CASSPRREESTEAFF. CDR3 nucleotide sequence: TGCGCCAGCAGCCCCCGGAGGGAGGAGAGCACTGAAGCTTTCTTT.

The chain uses TRBV2 and TRBJ1-1, with D tentatively TRBD1 (6 bases). CDR3 length: 13 amino acids. Germline CDR1 and CDR2: SNHLY and FYNNEI. The V end lost 9 bases, the J end lost 5 bases, and 16 bases lay between the germline ends. The chain's CDR3 is CASKGGVGTEAFF. DNA of the CDR3: TGTGCCAGTAAAGGGGGTGTTGGAACTGAAGCTTTCTTT.

The chain links TRBV2 to TRBJ1-2, with D possibly being TRBD1 (6 bases). The CDR3 runs to 11 residues. Trimming stripped 8 bases from V and 3 bases from J, with 7 bases between. CDR1 SNHLY and CDR2 FYNNEI come from the germline V gene. The CDR3 reads CASGGHYGYTF. CDR3 in DNA: TGTGCCAGCGGGGGCCACTATGGCTACACCTTC.

The V gene is TRBV7-9, the J gene TRBJ2-3; 8 bases align to TRBD1. Per germline, CDR1 SEHNR and CDR2 FQNEAQ (reference sequence). The CDR3 sequence is 15 residues long. V shed 3 bases and J 3 bases; nucleotides not matched to a gene: 5. The CDR3 DNA reads TGTGCCAGCAGCTTCGACAGGGGCGGTACAGATACGCAGTATTTT. Amino acids: CASSFDRGGTDTQYF.

The chain joins TRBV27 to TRBJ2-7; 10 bases are shared with TRBD1. Germline CDR1 is MNHEY and CDR2 is SMNVEV (reference sequence). V shed 1 base and J 4 bases; nucleotides not matched to a gene: 7. This CDR3 has 16 residues. The chain's CDR3 is CASSLLVRDRGYEQYF. The CDR3 DNA reads TGTGCCAGCAGTTTATTGGTCCGGGACAGGGGTTACGAGCAGTACTTC.

The gene calls are TRBV6-5 and TRBJ1-4; possible D gene TRBD1, 5 bases. Deletions cut 0 bases from V and 5 bases from J, with 13 bases between. The germline CDR1 and CDR2 sequences are MNHEY and SVGAGI. The length of the CDR3 is 16 residues. CDR3 region: CASSYSFTTENEKLFF. CDR3 DNA sequence: TGTGCCAGCAGTTACTCGTTCACGACAGAGAATGAAAAACTGTTTTTT.

This rearrangement joins TRBV7-2 to TRBJ2-7; 10 bases fit TRBD2. CDR1 is SGHTA, CDR2 FQGNSA, per germline. The V gene end was trimmed by 1 base and the J gene end by 4 bases; junction bases not matched to a gene: 7. There are 16 residues in the CDR3. The CDR3 nucleotides read TGTGCCAGCAGCTTAGGGCTAGCGGGAGTAGGGTACGAGCAGTACTTC. Translating gives CASSLGLAGVGYEQYF.

The V and J genes are TRBV18 and TRBJ1-6; 9 nucleotides match TRBD1. CDR1 and CDR2 (germline): KGHSH, LQKENI. J lost 7 bases, V lost 6 bases, and 4 bases had no gene match. CDR3 length equals 14 residues. Written as DNA, the CDR3 is TGTGCCAGCTCCCTCGGACAGGGGAATTCACCCCTCCACTTT. Encoded protein: CASSLGQGNSPLHF. Drawing the rest from reference TRBV18 and TRBJ1-6, the complete variable domain is NAGVMQNPRHLVRRRGQEARLRCSPMKGHSHVYWYRQLPEEGLKFMVYLQKENIIDESGMPKERFSAEFPKEGPSILRIQQVVRGDSAAYFCASSLGQGNSPLHFGNGTRLTVT.

The V call is TRBV15, the J call TRBJ2-2, with TRBD1 identical over 8 bases. V lost 8 bases to trimming and J lost 5 bases; unmatched junction nucleotides: 7. The CDR3 is made up of 14 amino acids. Germline lookup yields CDR1 LNHNV and CDR2 YYDKDF (reference sequence). CDR3: CATSRQGTTGELFF. The DNA for the CDR3 is TGTGCCACCTCCAGACAGGGGACGACCGGGGAGCTGTTTTTT.

The chain combines TRBV27 with TRBJ2-3; 7 positions match TRBD2. The CDR3 spans 14 residues. The germline V gene has CDR1 MNHEY and CDR2 SMNVEV (reference sequence). Trimming cost V 3 bases and J 2 bases; bases outside gene matches: 2. This CDR3 reads CASSFLAATDTQYF. In nucleotides, the CDR3 is TGTGCCAGCAGTTTCCTAGCGGCCACAGATACGCAGTATTTT.

The rearrangement uses TRBV4-2 and TRBJ2-2; 9 bases are a match to TRBD2. V shed 0 bases and J 6 bases; nucleotides not matched to a gene: 8. CDR1 and CDR2 (germline): LGHNA, YNFKEQ. The CDR3 runs 17 residues. Here the CDR3 reads CASSQDMVAGAPGELFF. CDR3 DNA: TGTGCCAGCAGCCAAGATATGGTAGCGGGAGCCCCCGGGGAGCTGTTTTTT.

The V call is TRBV6-5, the J call TRBJ2-3; 7 bases are shared with TRBD2. Per germline, CDR1 MNHEY and CDR2 SVGAGI. The CDR3 is made up of 16 amino acids. After removal of 2 bases from V and 7 bases from J, the junction contained 12 bases not matched to a gene. The CDR3 DNA reads as TGTGCCAGCAGTTACGGGCGGGCGGGAGTAGGGTATACGCAGTATTTT. This translates into CASSYGRAGVGYTQYF.

This rearrangement joins TRBV5-6 to TRBJ2-1, with 12 bases that match TRBD2. This CDR3 is built from 17 residues. CDR1 is SGHDT and CDR2 is YYEEEE in the germline V gene. Trimming removed 6 bases from V and 0 bases from J; junction bases left unmatched: 7. DNA of the CDR3: TGTGCCAGCACCGTTACTAGCGGGGGGCCCTCCTACAATGAGCAGTTCTTC. As protein: CASTVTSGGPSYNEQFF.

Only a few counts were recorded for this clone. V is TRBV4-1 and J is TRBJ1-2; TRBD1 matches 11 bases. The V and J ends lost 7 bases and 6 bases, in that order; junction bases with no gene match: 10. The germline V gene encodes CDR1 MGHRA and CDR2 YSYEKL. This CDR3 contains 15 residues. CDR3 loop: CASNEPDRGRHGYTF. DNA for the CDR3: TGCGCCAGCAACGAACCGGACAGGGGGCGGCATGGCTACACCTTC.

The rearrangement joins TRBV5-4 to TRBJ2-5; 7 nucleotides align to TRBD2. Trimming took 4 bases from V and 5 from J; bases not matched to a gene: 8. The CDR3 has 14 residues. The V gene's germline CDR1 is SGHNT and CDR2 YYREEE (reference sequence). The CDR3 DNA is TGTGCCAGCAGCCCATCTAGCGGATGGGAGACCCAGTACTTC. Protein sequence: CASSPSSGWETQYF.

This clone was counted between two and nine times. The chain is built from TRBV5-6 and TRBJ2-5; TRBD1 agrees at 7 bases. V trimming: 2 bases; J trimming: 0 bases; junction bases outside the gene matches: 7. This CDR3 contains 16 residues. Germline CDR1 reads SGHDT; CDR2 reads YYEEEE. CDR3 region: CASSFFGTAYQETQYF. In DNA form, the CDR3 reads TGTGCCAGCAGCTTCTTTGGGACAGCGTACCAAGAGACCCAGTACTTC.

This clone has just a few counts. This chain links TRBV7-4 with TRBJ1-2; D unclear. Germline-derived CDR1 and CDR2 are SGHVT and SQSDAQ. The germline V and J ends were trimmed by 1 base and 2 bases, with 17 bases remaining between them. This CDR3 region has 17 residues. The chain's CDR3 is CASSLDPRRGRNYGYTF. CDR3 nucleotide sequence: TGTGCCAGCAGCTTAGACCCCCGACGGGGAAGAAACTATGGCTACACCTTC.

The chain carries TRBV5-4 and TRBJ2-1; D is perhaps TRBD2 (6 bases). The CDR3 has 20 residues. The V end was cut by 0 bases, the J end by 3 bases, with 25 bases between. In germline, CDR1 is SGHNT, CDR2 YYREEE (reference sequence). CDR3 protein: CASSLANSGWGLGNYNEQFF. The CDR3 coding sequence is TGTGCCAGCAGCTTGGCCAATAGCGGCTGGGGCTTGGGGAACTACAATGAGCAGTTCTTC.

This chain links TRBV4-2 with TRBJ2-1; D may be TRBD2 (6 bases). This CDR3 spans 14 amino acids. V was shortened by 3 bases and J by 10 bases, with 16 bases between the two germline ends. CDR1 is LGHNA, CDR2 YNFKEQ, per germline. The CDR3 nucleotides read TGTGCCAGCAGCCAGGGCTCGTGGGGGGTCGAGCAGTTCTTC. The encoded protein is CASSQGSWGVEQFF.

The chain carries TRBV27 and TRBJ1-2, with D possibly TRBD1 on 5 matching bases. Trimming shortened V by 8 bases and J by 4 bases, and 14 bases separated the two germline ends. The CDR3 has 13 residues. Germline V gives CDR1 MNHEY, CDR2 SMNVEV (reference sequence). CDR3: CASHSQGGYGYTF. CDR3 nucleotide sequence: TGTGCCAGCCACTCTCAGGGAGGCTATGGCTACACCTTC.